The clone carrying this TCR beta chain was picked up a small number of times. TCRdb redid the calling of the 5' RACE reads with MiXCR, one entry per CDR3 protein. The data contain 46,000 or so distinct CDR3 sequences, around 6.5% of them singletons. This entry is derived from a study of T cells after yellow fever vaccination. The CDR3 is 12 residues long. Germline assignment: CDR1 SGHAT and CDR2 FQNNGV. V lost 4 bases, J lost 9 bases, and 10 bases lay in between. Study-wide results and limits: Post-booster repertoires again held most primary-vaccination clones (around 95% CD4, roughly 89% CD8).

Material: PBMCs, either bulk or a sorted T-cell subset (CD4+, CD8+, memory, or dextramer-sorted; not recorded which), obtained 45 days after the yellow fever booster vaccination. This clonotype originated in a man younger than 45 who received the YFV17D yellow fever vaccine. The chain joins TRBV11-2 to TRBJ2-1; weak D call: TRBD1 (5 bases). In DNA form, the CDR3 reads TGTGCCAGCAGCTCCTTAAGGGGTGAGCAGTTCTTC. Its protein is CASSSLRGEQFF.